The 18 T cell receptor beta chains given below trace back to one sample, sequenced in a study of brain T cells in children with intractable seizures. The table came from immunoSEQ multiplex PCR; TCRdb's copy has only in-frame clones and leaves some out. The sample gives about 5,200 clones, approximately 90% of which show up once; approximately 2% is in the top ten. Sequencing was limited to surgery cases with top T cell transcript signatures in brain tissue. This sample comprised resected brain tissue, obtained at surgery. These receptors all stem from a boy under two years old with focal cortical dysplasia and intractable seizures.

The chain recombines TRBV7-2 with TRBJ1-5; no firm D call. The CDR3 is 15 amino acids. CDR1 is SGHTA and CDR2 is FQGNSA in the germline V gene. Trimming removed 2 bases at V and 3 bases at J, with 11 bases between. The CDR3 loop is CASSLFGEDNQPQHF. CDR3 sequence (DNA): TGTGCCAGCAGCTTATTCGGAGAGGACAATCAGCCCCAGCATTTT.

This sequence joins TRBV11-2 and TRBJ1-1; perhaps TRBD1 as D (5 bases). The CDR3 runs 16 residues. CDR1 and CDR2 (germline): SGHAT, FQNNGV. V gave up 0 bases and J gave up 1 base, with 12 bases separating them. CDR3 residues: CASSLDRPGGNTEAFF. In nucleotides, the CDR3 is TGTGCCAGCAGCTTAGACCGCCCGGGGGGGAACACTGAAGCTTTCTTT.

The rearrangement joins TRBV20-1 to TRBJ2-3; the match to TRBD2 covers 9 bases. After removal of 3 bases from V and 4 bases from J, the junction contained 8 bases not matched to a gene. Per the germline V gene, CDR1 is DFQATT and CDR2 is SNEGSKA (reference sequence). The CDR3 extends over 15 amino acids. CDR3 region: CSASSSGVAADTQYF. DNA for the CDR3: TGCAGTGCTAGTTCTAGCGGGGTTGCGGCAGATACGCAGTATTTT.

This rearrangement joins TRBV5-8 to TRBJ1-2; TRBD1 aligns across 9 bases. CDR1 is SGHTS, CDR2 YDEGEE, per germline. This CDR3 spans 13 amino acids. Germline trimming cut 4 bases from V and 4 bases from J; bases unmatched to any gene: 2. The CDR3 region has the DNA TGTGCCAGCAGCCGGGACAGGGCCTATGGCTACACCTTC. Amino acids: CASSRDRAYGYTF.

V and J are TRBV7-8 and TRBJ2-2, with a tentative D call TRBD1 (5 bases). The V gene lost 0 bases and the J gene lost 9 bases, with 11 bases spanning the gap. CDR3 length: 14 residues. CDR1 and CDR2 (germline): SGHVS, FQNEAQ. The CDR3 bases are TGTGCCAGCAGCTTAGCAGGCAGGGTTCGGGAGCTGTTTTTT. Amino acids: CASSLAGRVRELFF. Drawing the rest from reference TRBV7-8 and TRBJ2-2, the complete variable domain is GAGVSQSPRYKVAKRGQDVALRCDPISGHVSLFWYQQALGQGPEFLTYFQNEAQLDKSGLPSDRFFAERPEGSVSTLKIQRTQQEDSAVYLCASSLAGRVRELFFGEGSRLTVL.

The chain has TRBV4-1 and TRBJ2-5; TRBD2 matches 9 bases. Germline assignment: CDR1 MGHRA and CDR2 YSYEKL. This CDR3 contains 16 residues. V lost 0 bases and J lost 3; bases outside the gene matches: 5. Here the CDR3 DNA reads TGCGCCAGCAGCCAAGATCGAGCGGGGGGAGAAGAGACCCAGTACTTC. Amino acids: CASSQDRAGGEETQYF.

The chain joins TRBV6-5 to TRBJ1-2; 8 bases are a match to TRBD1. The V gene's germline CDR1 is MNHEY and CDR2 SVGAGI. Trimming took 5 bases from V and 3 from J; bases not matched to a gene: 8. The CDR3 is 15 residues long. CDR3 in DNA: TGTGCCAGCAGTCCCGGGACAGGCGCGTACTATGGCTACACCTTC. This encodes CASSPGTGAYYGYTF.

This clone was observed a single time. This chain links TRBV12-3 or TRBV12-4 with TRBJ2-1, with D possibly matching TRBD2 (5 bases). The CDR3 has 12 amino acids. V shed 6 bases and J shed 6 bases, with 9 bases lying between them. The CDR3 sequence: CASRTTANEQFF. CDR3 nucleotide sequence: TGTGCCAGCAGGACTACTGCCAATGAGCAGTTCTTC.

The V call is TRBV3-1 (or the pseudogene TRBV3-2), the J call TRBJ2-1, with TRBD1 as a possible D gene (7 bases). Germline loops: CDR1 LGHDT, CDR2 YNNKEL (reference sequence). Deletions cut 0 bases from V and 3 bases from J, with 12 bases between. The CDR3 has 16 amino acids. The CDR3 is CASSQDQGEVYNEQFF. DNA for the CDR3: TGTGCCAGCAGCCAAGATCAGGGGGAGGTCTACAATGAGCAGTTCTTC.

CDR3 protein: CASSSGNYGYTF. CDR3 sequence (DNA): TGCGCCAGCAGCTCCGGGAACTATGGCTACACCTTC. The rearrangement joins TRBV23-1 to TRBJ1-2; D remains ambiguous. TRBV23-1 is designated an ORF whose function remains uncertain. Trimming left V 6 bases short and J 2 bases short, with 7 bases between. The CDR3 contains 12 residues.

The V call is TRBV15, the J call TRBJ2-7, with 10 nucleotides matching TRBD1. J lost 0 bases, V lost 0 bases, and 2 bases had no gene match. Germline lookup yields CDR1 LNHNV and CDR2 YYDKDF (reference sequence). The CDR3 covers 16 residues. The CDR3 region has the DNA TGTGCCACCAGCAGAGACAGGACAGGGGGCTCCTACGAGCAGTACTTC. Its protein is CATSRDRTGGSYEQYF.

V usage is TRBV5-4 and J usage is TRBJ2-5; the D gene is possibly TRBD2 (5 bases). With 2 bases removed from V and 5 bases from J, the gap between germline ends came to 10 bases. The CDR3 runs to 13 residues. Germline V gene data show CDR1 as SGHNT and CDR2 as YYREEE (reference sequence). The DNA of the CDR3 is TGTGCCAGCAGCTTTGAAAAGCGGGAGACCCAGTACTTC. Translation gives CASSFEKRETQYF.

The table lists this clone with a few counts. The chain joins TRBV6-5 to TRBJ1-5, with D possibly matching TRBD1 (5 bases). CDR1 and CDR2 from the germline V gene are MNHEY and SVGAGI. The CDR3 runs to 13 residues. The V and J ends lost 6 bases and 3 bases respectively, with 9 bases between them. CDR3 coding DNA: TGTGCCAGCAGCGGGACTTTCAATCAGCCCCAGCATTTT. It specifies CASSGTFNQPQHF.

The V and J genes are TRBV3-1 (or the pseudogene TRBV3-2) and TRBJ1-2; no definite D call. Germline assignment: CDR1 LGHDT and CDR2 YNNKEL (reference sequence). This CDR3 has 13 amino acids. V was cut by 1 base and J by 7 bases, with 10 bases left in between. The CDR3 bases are TGTGCCAGCAGCCAAGGGCCAAGCGGTGGCTACACCTTC. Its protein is CASSQGPSGGYTF.

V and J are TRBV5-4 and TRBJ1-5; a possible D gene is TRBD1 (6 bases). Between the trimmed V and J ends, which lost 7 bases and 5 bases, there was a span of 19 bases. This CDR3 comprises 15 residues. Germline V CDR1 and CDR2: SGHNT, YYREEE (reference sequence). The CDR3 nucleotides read TGTGCCAGCTCCCAGGACGGACAGAGGTATCAGCCCCAGCATTTT. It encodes CASSQDGQRYQPQHF.

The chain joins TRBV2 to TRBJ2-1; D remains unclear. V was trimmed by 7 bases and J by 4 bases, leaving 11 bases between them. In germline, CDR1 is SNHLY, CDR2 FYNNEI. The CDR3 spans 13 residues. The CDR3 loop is CASTVDRYNEQFF. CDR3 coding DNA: TGTGCCAGCACTGTAGACCGGTACAATGAGCAGTTCTTC. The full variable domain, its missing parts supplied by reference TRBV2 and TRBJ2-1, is EPEVTQTPSHQVTQMGQEVILRCVPISNHLYFYWYRQILGQKVEFLVSFYNNEISEKSEIFDDQFSVERPDGSNFTLKIRSTKLEDSAMYFCASTVDRYNEQFFGPGTRLTVL.

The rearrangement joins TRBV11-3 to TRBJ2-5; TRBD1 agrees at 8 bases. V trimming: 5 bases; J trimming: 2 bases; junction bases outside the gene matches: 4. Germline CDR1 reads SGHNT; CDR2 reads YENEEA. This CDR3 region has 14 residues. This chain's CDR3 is CASSMNRGQETQYF. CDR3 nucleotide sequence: TGTGCCAGCAGCATGAACAGGGGGCAAGAGACCCAGTACTTC.

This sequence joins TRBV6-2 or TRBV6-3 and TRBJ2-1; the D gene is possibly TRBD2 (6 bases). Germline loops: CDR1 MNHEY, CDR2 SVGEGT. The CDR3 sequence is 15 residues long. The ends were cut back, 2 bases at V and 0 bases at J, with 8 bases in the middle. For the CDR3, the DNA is TGTGCCAGCAGTTACGCGGGGAGCTCCTACAATGAGCAGTTCTTC. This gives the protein CASSYAGSSYNEQFF.